This entry lists 8 T cell receptor beta chains sequenced from one sample in a study of breast tumors, draining lymph nodes, adjacent tissues listed by TCRdb under 2016. Lymph node samples came from the axillary draining lymph nodes of breast cancer patients. The method behind the library was multiplex PCR. Instrument on record: Illumina HiSeq 2000. Starting from the raw public reads, TCRdb applied fastp trimming at Q25, assembled clones with MiXCR and retained in-frame beta chains. Every entry covers one CDR3 protein and lists the most common genes and DNA from its rows. Counted in this sample were some 130,000 distinct CDR3 sequences; around 20% of them appeared once. The top ten clones comprise roughly 2.7% of the sample. The sequenced sample consisted of axillary lymph node tissue. The receptors were gathered from a female donor with breast cancer. Some clones in this sample may be carry-over from other donors' samples.

This clonotype came up many times. The chain links TRBV19 to TRBJ2-7; D uncertain. The CDR3 contains 12 residues. From germline, CDR1 is LNHDA and CDR2 SQIVND (reference sequence). V gave up 9 bases and J gave up 1 base, with 10 bases separating them. In nucleotides, the CDR3 is TGTGCCAGCCGTGCGGCTTCCTACGAGCAGTACTTC. Protein product: CASRAASYEQYF. Combining the CDR3 with reference TRBV19 and TRBJ2-7 gives the whole variable domain DGGITQSPKYLFRKEGQNVTLSCEQNLNHDAMYWYRQDPGQGLRLIYYSQIVNDFQKGDIAEGYSVSREKKESFPLTVTSAQKNPTAFYLCASRAASYEQYFGPGTRLTVT.

This clonotype has a count of ten or more. The V gene is TRBV10-2, the J gene TRBJ2-1, with TRBD1 matching 9 bases. The germline V gene encodes CDR1 WSHSY and CDR2 SAAADI. This CDR3 spans 16 amino acids. V gave up 6 bases and J gave up 5 bases; unmatched junction bases: 11. For the CDR3, the DNA is TGCGCCAGCAGGGTCGGACAGGGGCTGTCCGACAATGAGCAGTTCTTC. It yields the protein CASRVGQGLSDNEQFF.

This clonotype was counted only a few times. The chain links TRBV6-1 to TRBJ2-7, with D perhaps matching TRBD1 (6 bases). There are 13 residues in the CDR3. The germline V gene encodes CDR1 MNHNS and CDR2 SASEGT. V lost 1 base, J lost 2 bases, and 6 bases lay in between. The CDR3 region has the DNA TGTGCCAGCAGTGAAGGACAGGCCTACGAGCAGTACTTC. This encodes CASSEGQAYEQYF.

Notes on this clonotype: With a much larger clone just one base away, this may be a read error. The J gene is TRBJ2-3, the V gene TRBV20-1, with no clear D. The CDR3 is 14 amino acids. Germline V gene data show CDR1 as DFQATT and CDR2 as SNEGSKA (reference sequence). Trimming removed 5 bases at V and 1 base at J, with 13 bases between. The CDR3 region is CSAYRTQGTDTQYF. The CDR3 DNA reads as TGCAGTGCTTACCGCACTCAGGGCACAGATACGCAGTATTTT.

This clonotype was seen many times. The DNA of the CDR3 is TGTGCCAGCAGTGACTCGCGAAACCTAGCGGGATCCCCCTCCTACAATGAGCAGTTCTTC. This translates into CASSDSRNLAGSPSYNEQFF. The chain uses TRBV6-4 and TRBJ2-1; the match to TRBD2 covers 9 bases. The germline V gene encodes CDR1 MRHNA and CDR2 SNTAGT. The length of the CDR3 is 20 residues. The trim removed 0 bases at V and 0 bases at J, leaving 12 bases unmatched.

In this sample, this clonotype turned up many times. This chain joins TRBV12-3 or TRBV12-4 and TRBJ2-1; D not certain. Trimming cost V 6 bases and J 0 bases, with 15 bases left between them. The CDR3 is 16 amino acids. For the CDR3, the DNA is TGTGCCAGCAGGACCGTAGGCGGAAGCTCCTACAATGAGCAGTTCTTC. Translated, it gives CASRTVGGSSYNEQFF.

The chain combines TRBV24-1 with TRBJ2-3; 7 bases are shared with TRBD2. Germline CDR1 reads KGHDR; CDR2 reads SFDVKD. The CDR3 is 19 residues long. The V segment lost 2 bases and the J segment 1 base; nucleotides outside the gene matches: 14. The CDR3 reads CATSDSGLVGAYGTDTQYF. CDR3 sequence (DNA): TGTGCCACCAGTGATTCAGGACTAGTGGGCGCCTACGGCACAGATACGCAGTATTTT.

This clonotype was found many times. This sequence joins TRBV5-1 and TRBJ2-7, with D perhaps TRBD1 or TRBD2 (5 bases each). There are 14 residues in the CDR3. V lost 4 bases to trimming and J lost 1 base, with 12 bases between them. The V gene's germline CDR1 is SGHRS and CDR2 YFSETQ. This chain's CDR3 is CASSTSGTSYEQYF. The CDR3 region has the DNA TGCGCCAGCAGCACTTCCGGGACGTCCTACGAGCAGTACTTC.